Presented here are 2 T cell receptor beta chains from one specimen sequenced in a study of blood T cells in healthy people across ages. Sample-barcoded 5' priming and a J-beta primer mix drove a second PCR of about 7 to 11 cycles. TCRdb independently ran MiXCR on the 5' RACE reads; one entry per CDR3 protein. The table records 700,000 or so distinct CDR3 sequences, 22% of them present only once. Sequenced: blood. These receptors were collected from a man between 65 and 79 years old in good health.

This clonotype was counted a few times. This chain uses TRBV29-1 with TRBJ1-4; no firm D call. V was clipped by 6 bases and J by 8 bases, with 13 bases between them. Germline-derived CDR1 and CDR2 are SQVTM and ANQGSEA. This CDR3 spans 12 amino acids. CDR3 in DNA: TGCAGCGTCGGTGAAATCGGGGAAAAACTGTTTTTT. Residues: CSVGEIGEKLFF.

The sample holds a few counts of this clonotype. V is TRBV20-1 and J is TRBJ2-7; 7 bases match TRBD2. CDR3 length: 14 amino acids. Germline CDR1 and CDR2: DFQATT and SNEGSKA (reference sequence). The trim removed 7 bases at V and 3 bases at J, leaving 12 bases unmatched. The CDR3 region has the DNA TGCAGTGGTAGGGACCGCGGGAGAGGCTACGAGCAGTACTTC. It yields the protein CSGRDRGRGYEQYF.